Each of the 13 T cell receptor beta chains below was sequenced from the same sample in a study of T-cell memory formation after mild COVID-19. TCRdb re-derived calls from the 5' RACE reads in MiXCR, one entry per CDR3 protein. The sample shows roughly 500,000 distinct CDR3 sequences, around 21% of them seen only once. Sequencing used PBMCs or a T cell subset sorted from them (not recorded which). The receptors originated from an adult woman who had mild COVID-19 (a few samples of this study predate the infection). Cell type and time point are not known.

V is TRBV9 and J is TRBJ2-7, with 9 bases fitting TRBD1. The CDR3 has 15 residues. The V segment lost 3 bases and the J segment 1 base; nucleotides outside the gene matches: 5. The germline V gene encodes CDR1 SGDLS and CDR2 YYNGEE. The CDR3 DNA sequence: TGTGCCAGCAGCGGGGGACAGGGTTTTTCCTACGAGCAGTACTTC. Amino acids: CASSGGQGFSYEQYF.

V usage is TRBV24-1 and J usage is TRBJ2-2; D is perhaps TRBD1 (5 bases). This CDR3 contains 15 residues. Trimming cost V 4 bases and J 1 base, with 9 bases left between them. The germline V gene has CDR1 KGHDR and CDR2 SFDVKD. The CDR3 is CATSDYDRNTGELFF. CDR3 sequence (DNA): TGTGCCACCAGTGACTACGACAGGAACACCGGGGAGCTGTTTTTT.

This clonotype came up a few times. The gene calls are TRBV4-2 and TRBJ2-1, with 7 bases aligning to TRBD2. Germline V gene sequence: CDR1 LGHNA, CDR2 YNFKEQ. V was pared by 7 bases and J by 4 bases, with 13 bases of the junction left unmatched. The CDR3 sequence is 16 residues long. CDR3 bases: TGTGCCAGCACCCTTACTAGCGTTGGCCCTTACAATGAGCAGTTCTTC. Translating it yields CASTLTSVGPYNEQFF.

The chain employs TRBV29-1 and TRBJ2-1; TRBD1 agrees at 9 bases. Germline loops: CDR1 SQVTM, CDR2 ANQGSEA. The J segment lost 8 bases and the V segment lost 6 bases, leaving 8 bases of the junction unmatched. This CDR3 contains 13 residues. The chain's CDR3 is CSVGDRARDEQFF. CDR3 bases: TGCAGCGTGGGGGACAGGGCTCGGGATGAGCAGTTCTTC.

This clonotype appeared a few times. The chain couples TRBV30 to TRBJ2-1, with D perhaps TRBD2 (5 bases). V was cut by 2 bases and J by 3 bases, with 8 bases left in between. The V gene's germline CDR1 is GTSNPN and CDR2 SVGIG (reference sequence). This CDR3 contains 13 residues. As DNA, the CDR3 is TGTGCCTGGAGTCCCGGGGACTACAATGAGCAGTTCTTC. It is translated as CAWSPGDYNEQFF.

This clonotype appeared a few times. The rearrangement links TRBV6-1 to TRBJ1-2; D unclear. The CDR3 spans 11 residues. Germline loops: CDR1 MNHNS, CDR2 SASEGT. V was cut by 3 bases and J by 9 bases, with 8 bases left in between. CDR3 in DNA: TGTGCCAGCAGTGACCGACGGAGCTACACCTTC. Translation: CASSDRRSYTF.

This chain connects TRBV20-1 to TRBJ2-7; D gene ambiguous. The CDR3 contains 12 residues. The germline gives CDR1 DFQATT, CDR2 SNEGSKA (reference sequence). The V gene lost 7 bases and the J gene lost 3 bases, with 13 bases spanning the gap. CDR3 nucleotides: TGCAGTGTAGGGCAGTCGGGCTACGAGCAGTACTTC. Translated: CSVGQSGYEQYF.

The chain has TRBV5-1 and TRBJ1-1, with D maybe TRBD1 (5 bases). The CDR3 has 14 residues. Germline CDR1 SGHRS, CDR2 YFSETQ. V lost 4 bases, J lost 10 bases, and 20 bases lay in between. The CDR3 is CASSGGRQSGGAFF. As DNA, the CDR3 is TGCGCCAGCAGCGGAGGGAGACAGTCAGGTGGAGCTTTCTTT.

The gene calls are TRBV5-1 and TRBJ2-3; 9 bases map to TRBD2. CDR1 is SGHRS, CDR2 YFSETQ, per germline. Trimming removed 0 bases from V and 5 bases from J; junction bases left unmatched: 1. The CDR3 loop spans 14 amino acids. This CDR3 reads CASSLGLAEDTQYF. CDR3 sequence (DNA): TGCGCCAGCAGCTTGGGACTAGCGGAAGATACGCAGTATTTT.

The rearrangement links TRBV29-1 to TRBJ2-7, with D unresolved. CDR3 size: 13 residues. Germline V gives CDR1 SQVTM, CDR2 ANQGSEA. Trimming took off 4 bases at V and 6 bases at J, with 16 bases between the two ends. The CDR3 nucleotides are TGCAGCGTTGTCGGTAGGGTAGCCTCCGAGCAGTACTTC. Translation: CSVVGRVASEQYF.

Only a few counts were recorded for this clonotype. The chain employs TRBV11-2 and TRBJ1-2; D call uncertain. The CDR3 length is 14 residues. Germline CDR1 and CDR2: SGHAT and FQNNGV. Trimming shortened V by 8 bases and J by 0 bases, and 13 bases separated the two germline ends. The DNA for the CDR3 is TGTGCCAGCCGCAAAGGAGTGGCTAACTATGGCTACACCTTC. It yields the protein CASRKGVANYGYTF.

This clonotype was counted only a few times. The chain combines TRBV18 with TRBJ2-7; TRBD1 is a possible D gene (6 bases). The ends were cut back, 3 bases at V and 3 bases at J, with 15 bases in the middle. Germline V lookup: CDR1 KGHSH, CDR2 LQKENI. There are 15 residues in the CDR3. The CDR3 loop is CASSPRTAHGYEQYF. CDR3 DNA sequence: TGTGCCAGCTCACCTAGGACAGCACATGGCTACGAGCAGTACTTC.

This clonotype turned up a few times. This chain connects TRBV4-3 to TRBJ1-1; the match to TRBD1 covers 8 bases. Unmatched junction bases numbered 3, after V lost 3 bases and J lost 0 bases. The CDR3 has 15 amino acids. Germline-derived CDR1 and CDR2 are LGHNA and YSLEER. CDR3 nucleotides: TGCGCCAGCAGCCAGGGGACAGGTCTGAACACTGAAGCTTTCTTT. Protein product: CASSQGTGLNTEAFF.